This T cell receptor (beta chain) appears in the sequencing data of a study of cytomegalovirus exposure and HLA in healthy donors (dated by TCRdb to about 2017). Study-level background: According to an earlier analysis of 587 of the donors, about 179 million T cells yielded 100 million or so unique TCR beta sequences and 276 Gb of sequence data. An early release covering some 640 HLA-typed donors comprised about 290 gigabases of sequencing data and approximately 80 million unique TCR sequences. Of the 300 to 400 genotyped donors, 65% to 90% fell in the genetic ancestry cluster associated with self-reported Caucasian donors. The study was designed to test whether signatures of past pathogen exposure could be identified by cataloging public T cell receptors. Using immunosequencing, the study profiled T cell repertoires from 640 or so subjects and related those repertoires to cytomegalovirus serostatus. Besides the first cohort of around 700 subjects, a separate validation cohort made up of 120 different subjects was used. The study combined high-throughput TCR immunosequencing, statistical association of individual TCRs with disease status, and machine learning to predict cytomegalovirus infection status. A later analysis re-examined previously published TCR beta repertoires from more than 600 donors and added high-resolution HLA genotyping to investigate patterns of TCR occurrence. Rather than drawing on any new phenotypic data, the later analysis identified candidate immune exposures from TCR beta sequences and the way those sequences occurred across donors. An earlier analysis of some 500 of the donors applied high-throughput TCR beta sequencing to assess whether each TCR beta V gene segment acted as functional or pseudogenic. Donor age, sex, ethnicity and CMV serostatus were collected together with the repertoire data. A later genetic analysis used genome-wide SNP genotypes for about 60% of the roughly 700 donors, treating that subset as a discovery cohort. All discovery cohort repertoires had been generated using a single sequencing platform. HLA typing covered class I and class II loci at four-digit resolution. The number of donors typed differed by locus, with 629-630 for A, B, C, DRB1 and DQB1, around 500 for DQA1, 606 for DPA1, and some 440 for DPB1. Five DR-DQ haplotypes were treated as single units for association and clustering because of strong linkage in the cohort. On average, approximately 250,000 unique TCR beta nucleotide sequences were sequenced per donor among a few hundred genotyped donors of the cohort, with roughly 18% of those sequences being non-productive. Here is what the overall study found, with its caveats: Sequencing depth was assumed to be roughly uniform across donors in the presence/absence analyses, though that assumption may not hold. Because counts were too low, approximately 18 rarely observed V segments, including chromosome 9 orphons, were excluded from the earlier analysis of around 640 of the donors. According to a later analysis, most CMV-associated TCR beta chains appeared to be HLA-restricted, and the HLA associations seemed to be driven largely by CMV exposure. The study gave a list of roughly 150 TCR beta chains associated with cytomegalovirus. A further reported finding was that TCR beta sequences accurately predicted the HLA-A and HLA-B alleles for most subjects in the first cohort. In a later analysis, HLA-associated TCR beta chains showed more clonal expansion and lower generation probabilities than non-associated chains that were equally common. A later analysis reported that several top co-occurrence clusters appeared linked to parvovirus B19, influenza, CMV and Epstein-Barr virus. Because the 87-base-pair reads could not distinguish some IMGT-functional V segments, including TRBV6-2 and TRBV6-3, those segments were excluded. Linkage disequilibrium might explain the correlated functional status among segregating V segments, but an unknown experimental factor could not be ruled out. The classifier was reported to diagnose cytomegalovirus status with high specificity and sensitivity in both the original and validation cohorts. Most TCR sequences were seen in very few donors, while some public TCRs were found in many individuals. According to the authors, the approach could potentially be generalized to other disease states and immunological phenotypes. A few of the identified cytomegalovirus-associated TCR beta chains were confirmed in vitro to be specific for cytomegalovirus antigens. An earlier analysis of approximately 530 of the donors showed that most TCR beta V segments appeared in productive rearrangements either about 87% or about 30% of the time, which broadly matched IMGT annotations. V-gene and J-gene trimming of TCR beta chains was associated with a missense DCLRE1C variant in a later genetic analysis, and the association was replicated in an independent cohort. The cohort was sequenced for TCR beta chains only, and without alpha or paired-chain data the features that could be detected were limited. The only immune exposure information available for the cohort was CMV serostatus. A cluster of highly shared sequence variants was judged likely to be a technical artifact of the sequencing pipeline. A later analysis associated about 16,000 TCR beta sequences with specific HLA alleles at a false discovery rate of 0.05. When HLA alleles, especially DR and DQ, strongly co-occurred, attributing TCR associations to individual alleles was difficult. Compared with the roughly 670-donor mean, donors in an Asian-associated ancestry cluster had fewer N-insertions in productive TCRs, according to a later genetic analysis. HLA typing was unavailable for some donors at each locus, so association tests used only the typed subset. In a later analysis, TCR association rates were found to vary across HLA loci, with the most associated TCRs seen for DRB1 alleles and the fewest for HLA-C alleles.

The cohort was made up of 666 healthy bone marrow donors. Cohort members were all nominally healthy when sampled, although unrecorded immune exposures were likely present. The donor was CMV seropositive and belonged to the group of 250 to 300 seropositive cohort members. Each donor provided a peripheral blood sample, and peripheral blood mononuclear cells were used for TCR beta sequencing. Genomic DNA extraction from the blood cell samples was performed with the Qiagen DNeasy Blood Extraction Kit. Trimming takes 0 bases off V and 6 bases off J; junction bases not matched to a gene: 0. Including the terminal cysteine and phenylalanine, the CDR3 comprises 13 residues. This entry keeps only the CDR3 DNA: 39 bases, framed from base 1. The germline V gene provides CDR1 MGHRA and CDR2 YSYEKL. About this clone: Its binding antigen is unknown. Per-base qualities were not stored, and no clone one base away is much larger.

The library came from the immunoSEQ multiplex PCR assay. For the multiplex PCR, a mixture combining 60 forward primers for TCR Vbeta segments and 13 reverse primers for TCR Jbeta segments was used. A multiplex PCR assay on genomic DNA amplified the CDR3 region of rearranged TCR beta genes. Amplified TCR beta libraries were sequenced as 87-base-pair reads on the Illumina HiSeq System. On the authors' methods: A later analysis tallied tens of millions of unique TCR beta chains across the 640 or so repertoires, and about 12 million of those chains were shared by two or more donors. Raw reads were error-corrected and collapsed into unique sequences by a nearest-neighbor algorithm in which closely related sequences were merged to remove PCR and sequencing errors. V, D and J gene segments were assigned by aligning CDR3 sequences to IMGT reference sequences. For a sequence to be retained, at least a six-nucleotide match to both a V gene segment and a J gene segment was required. Rearrangements were classified as productive when the CDR3 lacked stop codons and remained in frame with V and J, and all other rearrangements were classified as non-productive. CDR3 was defined by IMGT convention, running from the second conserved V-encoded cysteine to the conserved J-encoded phenylalanine. The earlier analysis of some 580 of the donors excluded any sequence lacking an unambiguous match to a single V gene segment. An earlier analysis of several hundred of the donors called V segments functional above 56.7% productive rearrangements and segregating when the between-donor standard deviation exceeded 5%. A statistical classification framework was built for diagnosing cytomegalovirus status from the catalog of TCR beta chain sequences. A later analysis assigned V and J genes by comparing TCR nucleotide sequences with IMGT/GENE-DB human TR gene sequences. Using the TCRdist pipeline, a later analysis assigned CDR3 sequences along with most-parsimonious VDJ recombination scenarios. In a later analysis, each TCR beta chain was defined by its CDR3 amino acid sequence together with its V-gene family, and reads lacking a unique V-gene family were excluded. In a later analysis, 450 to 600 highly shared, low-generation-probability nucleotide sequences were removed to address suspected cross-contamination and a sequencing artifact. In a later analysis, a clonal expansion index was calculated for each public chain from normalized within-repertoire ranks of inferred template counts. Generation probabilities in a later analysis came from a VDJ recombination model fitted to out-of-frame rearrangements, and those results were checked against IGoR. In a later analysis, TCR-TCR, TCR-HLA and TCR-CMV co-occurrence was scored with hypergeometric tests, and a repertoire-size bias correction was applied to TCR pairs. To estimate false discovery rates, a later analysis permuted the HLA or CMV assignments 20 times. In a later analysis, co-occurring TCRs were grouped using DBSCAN, with TCRdist sequence similarity added in when clustering inside HLA-allele-positive subsets. Repertoires with fewer than 30,000 or more than 120,000 public chains, plus five repertoires with anomalous nucleotide sharing, were excluded from co-occurrence clustering. Drawn from immuneACCESS, this table holds only the in-frame rearrangements with V and J called that TCRdb kept. Clones are partly lost; checked studies trace under half to an unresolved V gene and leave the rest unexplained. For V, J and clone size, that table is used; D and trimming come from the DNA. Counted in this sample were 85,000 to 95,000 clones; around 80% of them appeared once. The biggest ten clones account for around 5% of the sample.

The specimen sequenced was PBMCs. This clonotype was sampled from a man aged 30 to 39 in good health and CMV-seropositive. The chain couples TRBV4-1 to TRBJ2-3; the junction holds 7 bases that match TRBD1. The CDR3 region reads CASSQDRGDTQYF. The DNA is TGCGCCAGCAGCCAAGACAGGGGGGATACGCAGTATTTT.